A single sample gave rise to the 8 T cell receptor beta chains below, sequenced in a study of cytotoxic CD8 clonotypes in ibrutinib-treated CLL. The method was immunoSEQ multiplex PCR; TCRdb's version includes in-frame clones alone and lacks a portion of them. The sample lists 110,000 to 150,000 clones, 70% to 80% occurring once. Sequences were derived from PBMCs, sampled after 24 months of ibrutinib treatment. The receptors were sampled from a human donor with chronic lymphocytic leukemia.

This chain connects TRBV6-5 to TRBJ2-5; 11 bases align to TRBD2. Germline lookup yields CDR1 MNHEY and CDR2 SVGAGI. The V gene end was trimmed by 7 bases and the J gene end by 2 bases; junction bases not matched to a gene: 3. The CDR3 spans 14 residues. The CDR3 nucleotides are TGTGCCAGCAAGGCTAGCGGGGGGCAAGAGACCCAGTACTTC. Protein sequence: CASKASGGQETQYF.

This clone was found many times. CDR3 region: CASSGLASDTQYF. CDR3 nucleotides: TGTGCCAGCAGTGGACTAGCGTCCGATACGCAGTATTTT. The rearrangement links TRBV6-5 to TRBJ2-3; TRBD2 aligns across 9 bases. The germline gives CDR1 MNHEY, CDR2 SVGAGI. The length of the CDR3 is 13 residues. The trim removed 5 bases at V and 6 bases at J, leaving 3 bases unmatched.

The J gene is TRBJ1-1, the V gene TRBV6-6; D unclear. The length of the CDR3 is 12 residues. In germline, CDR1 is MNHNY, CDR2 SVGAGI (reference sequence). Trimming stripped 6 bases from V and 1 base from J, with 6 bases between. The CDR3 DNA is TGTGCCAGCAGGGGCGAGAACACTGAAGCTTTCTTT. Its protein is CASRGENTEAFF.

The sample holds one count of this clone. The rearrangement joins TRBV7-9 to TRBJ2-7, with D perhaps TRBD1 or TRBD2 (6 bases each). There are 16 residues in the CDR3. Germline V gene lookup returns CDR1 SEHNR and CDR2 FQNEAQ (reference sequence). The V end lost 1 base, the J end lost 3 bases, and 16 bases lay between the germline ends. The CDR3 loop is CASSLGGASLNYEQYF. CDR3 sequence (DNA): TGTGCCAGCAGCTTAGGGGGGGCCTCTTTGAACTACGAGCAGTACTTC. Together with reference TRBV7-9 and TRBJ2-7, the CDR3 gives the full variable domain: DTGVSQNPRHKITKRGQNVTFRCDPISEHNRLYWYRQTLGQGPEFLTYFQNEAQLEKSRLLSDRFSAERPKGSFSTLEIQRTEQGDSAMYLCASSLGGASLNYEQYFGPGTRLTVT.

A single count supports this clone. This chain links TRBV27 with TRBJ1-5; tentative D call: TRBD1 (5 bases). Trimming shortened V by 6 bases and J by 2 bases, and 11 bases separated the two germline ends. The CDR3 runs to 14 residues. From germline, CDR1 is MNHEY and CDR2 SMNVEV (reference sequence). The CDR3 region has the DNA TGTGCCAGCAGCAGGGATGGGCGCAATCAGCCCCAGCATTTT. This encodes CASSRDGRNQPQHF.

The rearrangement uses TRBV30 and TRBJ2-5; D is undetermined. The CDR3 length is 12 residues. In germline, CDR1 is GTSNPN, CDR2 SVGIG (reference sequence). V was trimmed by 1 base and J by 5 bases, leaving 8 bases between them. The DNA for the CDR3 is TGTGCCTGGAGTGGGTCCGCTGAGACCCAGTACTTC. The encoded protein is CAWSGSAETQYF.

V is TRBV7-2 and J is TRBJ2-3, with 11 bases that match TRBD2. This CDR3 comprises 16 residues. V shed 5 bases and J 6 bases; nucleotides not matched to a gene: 10. CDR1 is SGHTA and CDR2 is FQGNSA in the germline V gene. The chain's CDR3 is CASSEGGLAVADTQYF. The CDR3 nucleotides are TGTGCCAGCAGCGAGGGGGGACTAGCGGTAGCGGATACGCAGTATTTT.

A few counts support this clone. J is TRBJ1-2 and V is TRBV7-3, with D tentatively TRBD1 (5 bases). The V end lost 5 bases, the J end lost 3 bases, and 10 bases lay between the germline ends. CDR1 and CDR2 (germline): SGHTA, FQGTGA. The CDR3 runs 13 residues. In DNA form, the CDR3 reads TGTGCCAGCAGCCCTGGGGGAGACTATGGCTACACCTTC. Translated: CASSPGGDYGYTF.